One and the same sample provided the 23 T cell receptor beta chains below, sequenced in a study of blood T cell repertoires in COVID-19. Method: immunoSEQ multiplex PCR; TCRdb's copy keeps in-frame clones and lacks some. In the table there are fewer than 300,000 clones, about four fifths of which are singletons. The specimen was peripheral blood. The source is a woman aged 18-29 years with acute or convalescent COVID-19.

CDR3 sequence reads: CAWSVIGGSSRTGELFF. The CDR3 DNA is TGTGCCTGGAGTGTGATCGGAGGGTCCTCCCGGACCGGGGAGCTGTTTTTT. J is TRBJ2-2 and V is TRBV30; D may be TRBD2 (6 bases). The CDR3 extends over 17 amino acids. Trimming took off 0 bases at V and 5 bases at J, with 19 bases between the two ends. Germline CDR1 is GTSNPN and CDR2 is SVGIG (reference sequence).

This clone was seen a handful of times. The chain carries TRBV18 and TRBJ1-1; possibly TRBD1 for D (5 bases). The CDR3 runs 14 residues. The V gene's germline CDR1 is KGHSH and CDR2 LQKENI. Trimming cost V 3 bases and J 1 base, with 9 bases left between them. Written as DNA, the CDR3 is TGTGCCAGCTCACCGGGGCGAACGAACACTGAAGCTTTCTTT. Encoded protein: CASSPGRTNTEAFF.

The chain carries TRBV2 and TRBJ1-2; perhaps TRBD1 as D (6 bases). The V end was cut by 6 bases, the J end by 4 bases, with 9 bases between. Germline CDR1 is SNHLY and CDR2 is FYNNEI. This CDR3 spans 12 amino acids. The CDR3 region has the DNA TGTGCCAGCAGAGGGGGTGGCTATGGCTACACCTTC. As protein: CASRGGGYGYTF. Combining the CDR3 with reference TRBV2 and TRBJ1-2 gives the whole variable domain EPEVTQTPSHQVTQMGQEVILRCVPISNHLYFYWYRQILGQKVEFLVSFYNNEISEKSEIFDDQFSVERPDGSNFTLKIRSTKLEDSAMYFCASRGGGYGYTFGSGTRLTVV.

The rearrangement links TRBV5-1 to TRBJ2-5; tentatively, D is TRBD1 (6 bases). CDR3 length: 14 residues. Germline loops: CDR1 SGHRS, CDR2 YFSETQ. The ends were cut back, 1 base at V and 3 bases at J, with 10 bases in the middle. CDR3: CASSLMAGEETQYF. The CDR3 nucleotides are TGCGCCAGCAGCTTGATGGCAGGGGAAGAGACCCAGTACTTC.

The chain uses TRBV7-9 and TRBJ2-1; tentative D call: TRBD2 (5 bases). This CDR3 is built from 15 residues. With 1 base removed from V and 4 bases from J, the gap between germline ends came to 11 bases. The germline V gene has CDR1 SEHNR and CDR2 FQNEAQ (reference sequence). CDR3 DNA: TGTGCCAGCAGCTTAGGAGGGTCCCTGTACAATGAGCAGTTCTTC. This sequence encodes CASSLGGSLYNEQFF. The whole variable domain, filled in from reference TRBV7-9 and TRBJ2-1, reads DTGVSQNPRHKITKRGQNVTFRCDPISEHNRLYWYRQTLGQGPEFLTYFQNEAQLEKSRLLSDRFSAERPKGSFSTLEIQRTEQGDSAMYLCASSLGGSLYNEQFFGPGTRLTVL.

The chain has TRBV6-5 and TRBJ2-3; possibly TRBD2 for D (5 bases). V dropped 6 bases and J dropped 5 bases, with 18 bases sitting between them. This CDR3 has 15 residues. CDR1 MNHEY and CDR2 SVGAGI come from the germline V gene. CDR3 nucleotide sequence: TGTGCCAGCAGCTTACCCCGGGATTCAGTAGATACGCAGTATTTT. It translates to CASSLPRDSVDTQYF.

In the case of this clone: Given a much more abundant clone one base away, this may be a read error. This CDR3 is also generated by other DNA sequences in the sample. The rearrangement joins TRBV9 to TRBJ2-1; 8 bases are a match to TRBD2. This CDR3 has 14 residues. Germline values: CDR1 SGDLS, CDR2 YYNGEE. The junction had 0 bases not matched to a gene; V was cut back by 4 bases and J by 0 bases. The DNA for the CDR3 is TGTGCCAGCAGCAGCGGGAGCTCCTACAATGAGCAGTTCTTC. The encoded protein is CASSSGSSYNEQFF.

V is TRBV27 and J is TRBJ2-4, with 7 bases lining up with TRBD2. The germline CDR1 and CDR2 sequences are MNHEY and SMNVEV (reference sequence). This CDR3 is built from 17 residues. The trim removed 2 bases at V and 7 bases at J, leaving 14 bases unmatched. CDR3 sequence reads: CASSLKGRAGLGNIQYF. The CDR3 nucleotides read TGTGCCAGCAGTTTAAAGGGCAGAGCGGGACTCGGGAACATTCAGTACTTC.

CDR3 DNA sequence: TGTGCTAGTGCTGCCGTACAGGGCTGGACCGGGGAGCTGTTTTTT. Its protein product is CASAAVQGWTGELFF. The chain employs TRBV12-5 and TRBJ2-2, with a weak D call TRBD1 (6 bases). The V end was cut by 7 bases, the J end by 5 bases, with 17 bases between. The CDR3 covers 15 residues. In germline, CDR1 is LGHNT, CDR2 FRNRAP.

The chain combines TRBV10-2 with TRBJ1-1; no reliable D call. The germline V gene encodes CDR1 WSHSY and CDR2 SAAADI. The V end lost 4 bases, the J end lost 7 bases, and 7 bases lay between the germline ends. The CDR3 sequence is 11 residues long. The CDR3 bases are TGCGCCAGCAGTGGCGGATTTGAAGCTTTCTTT. It codes for CASSGGFEAFF.

The rearrangement joins TRBV5-1 to TRBJ2-1; TRBD2 agrees at 10 bases. CDR3 length: 16 residues. Germline V gives CDR1 SGHRS, CDR2 YFSETQ. J was trimmed by 7 bases and V by 1 base; bases with no gene match: 8. The CDR3 DNA is TGCGCCAGCAGCTTGATATTAGCGGGAGGCCGGAATGAGCAGTTCTTC. Translating gives CASSLILAGGRNEQFF.

This clone was recorded once. The rearrangement uses TRBV7-6 and TRBJ2-3, with a weak D call TRBD2 (6 bases). CDR3 length: 16 amino acids. V was clipped by 1 base and J by 6 bases, with 17 bases between them. The germline V gene encodes CDR1 SGHVS and CDR2 FNYEAQ. CDR3 region: CASSLVYRGKSDTQYF. The CDR3 coding sequence is TGTGCCAGCAGCTTAGTTTACCGGGGGAAGTCGGATACGCAGTATTTT. Full variable domain (outside the CDR3, taken from reference TRBV7-6 and TRBJ2-3): GAGVSQSPRYKVTKRGQDVALRCDPISGHVSLYWYRQALGQGPEFLTYFNYEAQQDKSGLPNDRFSAERPEGSISTLTIQRTEQRDSAMYRCASSLVYRGKSDTQYFGPGTRLTVL.

The V and J genes are TRBV7-6 and TRBJ2-2; D is unclear. The CDR3 spans 14 residues. The V end lost 3 bases, the J end lost 0 bases, and 5 bases lay between the germline ends. Germline loops: CDR1 SGHVS, CDR2 FNYEAQ. CDR3 amino acids: CASSFSANTGELFF. The DNA of the CDR3 is TGTGCCAGCAGCTTCTCTGCGAACACCGGGGAGCTGTTTTTT.

A few counts support this clone. This CDR3 reads CASSRGAQTTEYEQYF. CDR3 coding DNA: TGTGCCAGCAGCCGGGGAGCACAGACTACAGAGTACGAGCAGTACTTC. V and J are TRBV13 and TRBJ2-7; possibly TRBD2 for D (5 bases). The germline CDR1 and CDR2 sequences are PRHDT and FYEKMQ (reference sequence). The ends were cut back, 5 bases at V and 4 bases at J, with 21 bases in the middle. The CDR3 loop spans 16 amino acids.

The chain employs TRBV6-5 and TRBJ1-5, with TRBD1 matching 7 bases. The CDR3 runs 15 residues. Germline assignment: CDR1 MNHEY and CDR2 SVGAGI. Trimming removed 5 bases from V and 7 bases from J; junction bases left unmatched: 11. The CDR3 region has the DNA TGTGCCAGCAGTCAGACCGGGACAGTCCTCCAGCCCCAGCATTTT. It codes for CASSQTGTVLQPQHF.

J is TRBJ1-1 and V is TRBV7-9; TRBD1 matches at 8 bases. The germline CDR1 and CDR2 sequences are SEHNR and FQNEAQ (reference sequence). This CDR3 contains 14 residues. V trimming: 3 bases; J trimming: 3 bases; junction bases outside the gene matches: 3. CDR3: CASSLTGVDTEAFF. DNA for the CDR3: TGTGCCAGCAGCTTGACAGGGGTGGACACTGAAGCTTTCTTT.

The chain employs TRBV6-2 or TRBV6-3 and TRBJ2-1; D gene uncertain. Trimming took 0 bases from V and 2 from J, leaving 8 bases between them. Germline-derived CDR1 and CDR2 are MNHEY and SVGEGT. This CDR3 is built from 15 residues. CDR3 residues: CASSYSSEPYNEQFF. The CDR3 DNA sequence: TGTGCCAGCAGTTACTCGTCGGAGCCCTACAATGAGCAGTTCTTC.

V usage is TRBV5-1 and J usage is TRBJ1-1; possibly TRBD1 for D (6 bases). V was clipped by 0 bases and J by 4 bases, with 13 bases between them. CDR1 SGHRS and CDR2 YFSETQ come from the germline V gene. The CDR3 totals 15 residues. CDR3 sequence reads: CASSLGPGVTTEAFF. The CDR3 DNA is TGCGCCAGCAGCTTGGGCCCAGGGGTGACCACTGAAGCTTTCTTT. The full variable domain, with the rest looked up from reference TRBV5-1 and TRBJ1-1, is KAGVTQTPRYLIKTRGQQVTLSCSPISGHRSVSWYQQTPGQGLQFLFEYFSETQRNKGNFPGRFSGRQFSNSRSEMNVSTLELGDSALYLCASSLGPGVTTEAFFGQGTRLTVV.

The V call is TRBV11-2, the J call TRBJ2-7, with 7 bases identical to TRBD2. The germline V gene encodes CDR1 SGHAT and CDR2 FQNNGV. J gave up 2 bases and V 1 base, and 5 bases lay outside the gene matches. The CDR3 length is 15 residues. CDR3 region: CASSLGLAATYEQYF. Written as DNA, the CDR3 is TGTGCCAGCAGCTTAGGGCTAGCGGCGACCTACGAGCAGTACTTC.

Comments on this clone: At the DNA level, this CDR3 is encoded by other sequences in the same sample as well. J is TRBJ2-7 and V is TRBV3-1 (or the pseudogene TRBV3-2); no firm D call. Germline V gene lookup returns CDR1 LGHDT and CDR2 YNNKEL (reference sequence). The CDR3 is 12 residues long. V lost 2 bases and J 3 bases, leaving 5 bases between the germline ends. The CDR3 sequence is CASSQSSYEQYF. CDR3 nucleotide sequence: TGTGCCAGCAGCCAATCTAGCTACGAGCAGTACTTC.

CDR3 residues: CASSFNGGRGYEQYF. Written as DNA, the CDR3 is TGTGCCAGCAGCTTTAATGGCGGGAGGGGTTACGAGCAGTACTTC. The V and J genes are TRBV5-4 and TRBJ2-7, with TRBD2 identical over 9 bases. Unmatched junction bases numbered 7, after V lost 2 bases and J lost 4 bases. CDR1 and CDR2 from the germline V gene are SGHNT and YYREEE (reference sequence). The CDR3 is made up of 15 amino acids.

The chain recombines TRBV7-3 with TRBJ1-1, with TRBD1 identical over 7 bases. V lost 6 bases to trimming and J lost 1 base; unmatched junction nucleotides: 2. Germline V CDR1 and CDR2: SGHTA, FQGTGA. The CDR3 sequence is 13 residues long. CDR3 protein: CASREGANTEAFF. The DNA of the CDR3 is TGTGCCAGCAGAGAGGGGGCGAACACTGAAGCTTTCTTT.

The rearrangement uses TRBV3-1 (or the pseudogene TRBV3-2) and TRBJ1-4; tentative D call: TRBD1 (6 bases). This CDR3 comprises 17 residues. Germline-derived CDR1 and CDR2 are LGHDT and YNNKEL (reference sequence). Trimming pared 4 bases from V and 0 bases from J, leaving 15 bases between. The CDR3 region is CASSPLRGAATNEKLFF. The CDR3 coding sequence is TGTGCCAGCAGCCCCCTACGGGGGGCGGCAACTAATGAAAAACTGTTTTTT.